The 3 T cell receptor beta chains below were found in one sample sequenced in a study of cytomegalovirus exposure and HLA in healthy donors. Researchers ran the PCR with 60 Vbeta and 13 Jbeta primers. The method was immunoSEQ multiplex PCR; TCRdb's version includes in-frame clones alone and lacks a portion of them. The data contain roughly 130,000 clones, roughly four fifths of them singletons. Sequenced material: PBMCs. The receptors originated from a girl aged 2-10 years in good health and CMV-seronegative.

This clone was recorded only once. The rearrangement uses TRBV29-1 and TRBJ1-1; D ambiguous. The CDR3 is made up of 12 amino acids. V dropped 0 bases and J dropped 7 bases, with 9 bases sitting between them. Germline CDR1 reads SQVTM; CDR2 reads ANQGSEA. CDR3 DNA sequence: TGCAGCGTTGAAGATACGGCGGATGAAGCTTTCTTT. It specifies CSVEDTADEAFF.

The J gene is TRBJ2-3, the V gene TRBV4-2; 11 nucleotides align to TRBD2. Germline assignment: CDR1 LGHNA and CDR2 YNFKEQ. CDR3 length equals 16 residues. V was pared by 1 base and J by 3 bases, with 3 bases of the junction left unmatched. The CDR3 DNA reads as TGTGCCAGCAGCCAAGCGACTAGCGGGAATACAGATACGCAGTATTTT. Its translation: CASSQATSGNTDTQYF.

In this sample, this clone turned up once. This chain uses TRBV5-1 with TRBJ1-1; 8 bases agree with TRBD1. V lost 2 bases and J lost 3; bases outside the gene matches: 6. The CDR3 has 15 amino acids. The V gene's germline CDR1 is SGHRS and CDR2 YFSETQ. DNA for the CDR3: TGCGCCAGCAGCTTTACAGGGGGAGAGTACACTGAAGCTTTCTTT. Translating it yields CASSFTGGEYTEAFF.